This is a list of T cell receptor beta chains from one sample in a study of T-cell memory formation after mild COVID-19. One entry per CDR3 protein, called by TCRdb with MiXCR from the 5' RACE reads. The data show around 340,000 distinct CDR3 sequences, around a sixth seen once. The material sequenced was PBMCs or a T cell subset sorted from them (not recorded which). The origin of the receptors is a man aged 18 to 29 who had mild COVID-19 (a few samples of this study predate the infection). Cell type and time point are not known. The CDR3 runs from the conserved cysteine through the conserved F or W. The order of the fields is J gene, CDR3 length, V gene, CDR3 protein.

TRBJ2-1	15	TRBV6-2/TRBV6-3	CASSPRGSQAGWQFF
TRBJ1-6	18	TRBV28	CASSLSRFLSSYNSPLHF
TRBJ2-2	13	TRBV4-3	CASSQVVTGELFF
TRBJ1-1	15	TRBV5-6	CASSLVGVRNTEAFF
TRBJ1-1	12	TRBV4-1	CASSQDGTEAFF
TRBJ2-4	19	TRBV4-1	CASSQPLAGGSLAKNIQYF
TRBJ2-1	16	TRBV5-1	CASSLEWGIGYNEQFF
TRBJ1-2	14	TRBV4-2	CASSQVGQGGGYTF
TRBJ2-1	15	TRBV5-5	CASSLRAPRVPEQFF
TRBJ1-1	11	TRBV28	CATISSTEAFF
TRBJ2-1	14	TRBV12-3/TRBV12-4	CASTGGLTYNEQFF
TRBJ2-3	14	TRBV5-1	CASSTGQGKDTQYF
TRBJ2-7	12	TRBV9	CASSGDSYEQYF
TRBJ1-5	14	TRBV12-3/TRBV12-4	CASSFQGYSQPQHF
TRBJ1-6	17	TRBV4-1	CASSQGKQGRHNSPLHF
TRBJ1-2	16	TRBV29-1	CSVEEIVGTAGYGYTF
TRBJ2-7	15	TRBV5-6	CASSFAGGSGNEQYF
TRBJ1-2	13	TRBV4-3	CASSQGEGMGYTF
TRBJ1-1	13	TRBV6-5	CASSPGQATEAFF
TRBJ2-7	11	TRBV3-1	CASSSKSEQYF
TRBJ1-2	12	TRBV29-1	CSVITGESGYTF
TRBJ2-3	17	TRBV2	CAHPSRGDLGLPDTQYF
TRBJ1-1	13	TRBV29-1	CSASWGVNTEAFF
TRBJ1-1	11	TRBV12-3/TRBV12-4	CASSLTVEAFF
TRBJ2-5	15	TRBV12-3/TRBV12-4	CASSRVGGASETQYF
TRBJ1-5	14	TRBV7-9	CASSAGPGEGPQHF
TRBJ2-5	15	TRBV5-1	CASTSESGAGETQYF
TRBJ2-1	14	TRBV7-2	CASAAQGAPNEQFF
TRBJ1-2	12	TRBV19	CASRVEAYGYTF
TRBJ2-2	14	TRBV12-3/TRBV12-4	CASSPGGLAGELFF
TRBJ1-2	15	TRBV12-3/TRBV12-4	CASSSWTGSNYGYTF